This T cell receptor (beta chain) appears in the sequencing data of a study of blood T cell repertoires in COVID-19. Study details: From T cells, B-cell-depleted T cells, or PBMCs came the material, which was cDNA or gDNA.

In the source study's methods: Amplification of reference gene primers provided the estimated nucleated cell counts. TCRdb keeps only in-frame clones here, not all; method: immunoSEQ multiplex PCR. The V and J calls and clone size were taken over from that table, and D and trimming were inferred from the DNA. Of about 190,000 clones detected, about 86% appear once; the ten largest clones hold roughly an eighth. This TCR derives from a man aged 25 to 40 with active or convalescent COVID-19. The sequencing sample was made of peripheral blood.

For the CDR3, the DNA is TGCGCCAGCAGTGAAGCGGGCCAAACGCTCTACGAGCAGTACTTC. Its translation is CASSEAGQTLYEQYF. The chain carries TRBV10-1 and TRBJ2-7; maybe TRBD2 (6 bases). The germline V gene has CDR1 WNHNN and CDR2 SYGVQD (reference sequence). The CDR3 totals 15 residues. V was trimmed by 3 bases and J by 3 bases, leaving 15 bases between them.